This T cell receptor (beta chain) comes out of a study of T-cell memory formation after mild COVID-19. Overall study context: For the most part, TCR clusters were specific to one donor.

TCRdb recomputed calls from the 5' RACE reads with MiXCR, one row per CDR3 protein. The table includes around 510,000 distinct CDR3 sequences, 20% to 25% detected once. There are a few counts of this clonotype. V trimming: 2 bases; J trimming: 0 bases; junction bases outside the gene matches: 3. CDR1 and CDR2 from the germline V gene are SGHRS and YFSETQ. The CDR3 covers 15 residues. The material sequenced was PBMCs or a T cell subset sorted from them (not recorded which). V gene TRBV5-1 combines with J gene TRBJ1-1; the match to TRBD1 covers 8 bases. The clonotype was recovered from an adult woman who had mild COVID-19 (a few samples of this study predate the infection). Cell type and time point are not known. The DNA of the CDR3 is TGCGCCAGCAGCTTCGGACAGGGAGTGAACACTGAAGCTTTCTTT. Residues: CASSFGQGVNTEAFF.